This paragraph covers one TCR beta chain sequence. Germline CDR1 SEHNR, CDR2 FQNEAQ (reference sequence). With V trimmed by 2 bases and J by 0 bases, 6 bases remained unmatched. CDR3 length: 16 amino acids. In the original analysis: Estimation of nucleated cell counts relied on the amplification of reference gene primers. Data came from immunoSEQ multiplex PCR; TCRdb stores just in-frame clones and leaves some out. D and trimming were read from the DNA, whereas the V and J calls and clone size are those reported in that table. This sample carries 190,000 or so clones, around 89% of them seen once, and the ten largest clones take 0.5% to 0.75%. The record originates from a study of blood T cell repertoires in COVID-19. Study overall: Acute and convalescent COVID-19 specimens originated in the United States, Italy and Spain. From T cells, B-cell-depleted T cells, or PBMCs came the material, which was cDNA or gDNA.

The receptor's source is a man in his forties or fifties with acute or convalescent COVID-19. The sequencing sample was made of peripheral blood. The chain recombines TRBV7-9 with TRBJ2-5; 7 positions agree with TRBD2. CDR3 protein: CASSLNPSGYQETQYF. The CDR3 DNA reads TGTGCCAGCAGCTTAAACCCTAGCGGATACCAAGAGACCCAGTACTTC.